The TCR beta chain described here comes from a study of blood T cells in healthy people across ages. This clonotype turned up a few times. The authors ran a second PCR of roughly 7 to 11 cycles using a sample-barcoded 5' primer and a J-beta primer mix. TCRdb independently ran MiXCR on the 5' RACE reads; one entry per CDR3 protein. The sample has under 2 million distinct CDR3 sequences, approximately 32% seen once. This TCR was sampled from a woman aged 30 to 39 in good health. The sequenced sample was blood.

This CDR3 is CASSQFMSGATDTQYF. The CDR3 DNA is TGCGCCAGCAGCCAATTTATGTCAGGAGCCACAGATACGCAGTATTTT. The rearrangement links TRBV4-1 to TRBJ2-3; D remains unclear. The V end lost 2 bases, the J end lost 2 bases, and 14 bases lay between the germline ends. The CDR3 covers 16 residues. CDR1 and CDR2 from the germline V gene are MGHRA and YSYEKL.